This T cell receptor (beta chain) was sequenced for a study of monozygotic twins with inflammatory bowel disease. Regarding this clonotype: What it recognizes is unknown.

Eight cDNA synthesis reactions were run for every sample. TCRdb reanalyzed the 5' RACE reads, giving one entry per CDR3 protein sequence and no DNA. Across about 110,000 distinct CDR3 sequences, the top ten clones capture over 10% of the sample. Study-wide findings and caveats: Telling apart the different T cell subtypes was not possible. Variability in patient repertoires may have come partly from differing immunosuppressive treatments. Using the inverse Simpson index, IBD patients had lower TCRbeta diversity than healthy co-twins.

The specimen was blood. This TCR was sampled from a human donor with ulcerative colitis or Crohn's disease, or a healthy co-twin of an affected twin (not recorded which).

Here the CDR3 reads CASSPGGDYGYTF. The chain employs TRBV7-2 and TRBJ1-2; there is no DNA to check the TCRdb D call of TRBD1. The length of the CDR3 is 13 residues. The germline V gene has CDR1 SGHTA and CDR2 FQGNSA.